These 29 T cell receptor beta chains share one sample of origin, sequenced in a study of OX40 agonist ivuxolimab in advanced cancers. Data came from immunoSEQ multiplex PCR; TCRdb stores just in-frame clones and leaves some out. This table holds 80,000 to 100,000 clones, about 91% found once. This material consisted of CD4+ or CD8+ T cells sorted from blood, taken in a trial of the OX40 agonist ivuxolimab. All receptors come from an adult with an advanced solid tumor such as melanoma, head and neck, liver or kidney cancer.

The DNA for the CDR3 is TGTGCCAGCAGTCTCAGACAGTATCAGCCCCAGCATTTT. Its protein is CASSLRQYQPQHF. This chain connects TRBV6-5 to TRBJ1-5, with D tentatively TRBD1 (5 bases). V shed 5 bases and J shed 5 bases, with 10 bases lying between them. CDR3 length equals 13 residues. The germline V gene has CDR1 MNHEY and CDR2 SVGAGI.

The genes are TRBV6-1 and TRBJ2-4, with 9 bases identical to TRBD1. CDR3 length: 14 amino acids. V was pared by 7 bases and J by 6 bases, with 7 bases of the junction left unmatched. Germline V gene sequence: CDR1 MNHNS, CDR2 SASEGT. The CDR3 loop reads CASTVDRGGNIQYF. DNA for the CDR3: TGTGCCAGCACGGTGGACAGGGGCGGAAACATTCAGTACTTC.

The chain carries TRBV18 and TRBJ2-3; D is ambiguous. The CDR3 spans 16 residues. The ends were cut back, 3 bases at V and 4 bases at J, with 17 bases in the middle. Looked up from germline, CDR1 is KGHSH and CDR2 is LQKENI. CDR3 sequence (DNA): TGTGCCAGCTCACCGACCGGGCAGGTAGGGTCAGATACGCAGTATTTT. This encodes CASSPTGQVGSDTQYF.

V and J are TRBV6-1 and TRBJ2-5; 8 bases map to TRBD2. Per the germline V gene, CDR1 is MNHNS and CDR2 is SASEGT. The ends lost 1 base at V and 10 bases at J; junction bases unmatched: 11. The CDR3 extends over 15 amino acids. The CDR3 spells CASSEEFREGSVQYF. The DNA for the CDR3 is TGTGCCAGCAGTGAAGAGTTTCGGGAGGGGTCAGTCCAGTACTTC.

The gene calls are TRBV15 and TRBJ1-1, with D maybe TRBD1 (5 bases). V was trimmed by 5 bases and J by 4 bases, leaving 11 bases between them. The CDR3 totals 13 residues. Germline V lookup: CDR1 LNHNV, CDR2 YYDKDF (reference sequence). DNA of the CDR3: TGTGCCACCAGCTGGGGGGGAGGCACTGAAGCTTTCTTT. It encodes CATSWGGGTEAFF.

The rearrangement links TRBV11-2 to TRBJ2-2; TRBD2 agrees at 7 bases. The CDR3 covers 17 residues. CDR1 SGHAT and CDR2 FQNNGV come from the germline V gene. Trimming took 4 bases from V and 6 from J; bases not matched to a gene: 14. Here the CDR3 DNA reads TGTGCCAGCAGCTCTGAACTGGCGGGGGTAGGTCCCGGGGAGCTGTTTTTT. Translated, it gives CASSSELAGVGPGELFF.

The chain uses TRBV12-5 and TRBJ2-1; D uncertain. Trimming removed 7 bases from V and 2 bases from J, with 15 bases in between. CDR3 length equals 15 residues. Germline V gives CDR1 LGHNT, CDR2 FRNRAP. The CDR3 sequence: CASAPRSVTYNEQFF. In DNA form, the CDR3 reads TGTGCTAGTGCCCCGCGGTCAGTTACCTACAATGAGCAGTTCTTC.

The V call is TRBV19, the J call TRBJ2-3; D is ambiguous. CDR1 is LNHDA and CDR2 is SQIVND in the germline V gene (reference sequence). Trimming took off 7 bases at V and 3 bases at J, with 11 bases between the two ends. This CDR3 is built from 13 residues. The chain's CDR3 is CASTVPETDTQYF. The CDR3 region has the DNA TGTGCCAGTACTGTTCCCGAAACAGATACGCAGTATTTT.

The chain is built from TRBV6-5 and TRBJ2-3, with TRBD2 as a possible D gene (6 bases). Trimming pared 0 bases from V and 0 bases from J, leaving 7 bases between. The CDR3 totals 15 residues. CDR1 and CDR2 from the germline V gene are MNHEY and SVGAGI. The CDR3 here is CASSYSAGSTDTQYF. In DNA form, the CDR3 reads TGTGCCAGCAGTTACTCGGCGGGGAGCACAGATACGCAGTATTTT.

J is TRBJ2-7 and V is TRBV30; D might be TRBD2 (7 bases). Germline CDR1 is GTSNPN and CDR2 is SVGIG (reference sequence). V was cut by 1 base and J by 1 base, with 11 bases left in between. The CDR3 totals 14 residues. Written as DNA, the CDR3 is TGTGCCTGGAGTGGAGGGGGGGCGTCCTACGAGCAGTACTTC. Protein sequence: CAWSGGGASYEQYF.

V and J are TRBV6-5 and TRBJ1-6; 9 positions match TRBD1. CDR1 is MNHEY and CDR2 is SVGAGI in the germline V gene. Trimming at V came to 4 bases and at J to 8 bases, leaving 9 bases not matched to a gene. CDR3 length: 16 residues. The chain's CDR3 is CASSLVPGTGYSPLHF. CDR3 nucleotides: TGTGCCAGCAGTTTAGTGCCGGGGACAGGGTATTCACCCCTCCACTTT.

The chain has TRBV20-1 and TRBJ2-3; a weak D match, TRBD1 (6 bases). The CDR3 consists of 11 residues. Germline CDR1 DFQATT, CDR2 SNEGSKA (reference sequence). V was trimmed by 4 bases and J by 5 bases, leaving 7 bases between them. The CDR3, as DNA: TGCAGTGCTAAGACAGGAGATACGCAGTATTTT. Translating gives CSAKTGDTQYF.

This chain joins TRBV19 and TRBJ1-5; D remains ambiguous. The CDR3 runs to 15 residues. Germline V lookup: CDR1 LNHDA, CDR2 SQIVND (reference sequence). Trimming left V 5 bases short and J 0 bases short, with 11 bases between. The CDR3 protein is CASSFQVRSNQPQHF. The CDR3 nucleotides read TGTGCCAGTAGTTTTCAGGTCCGTAGCAATCAGCCCCAGCATTTT.

This clone was observed a few times. The rearrangement links TRBV6-5 to TRBJ1-5; D possibly corresponds to TRBD1 (5 bases). V gave up 8 bases and J gave up 3 bases, with 14 bases separating them. CDR1 is MNHEY and CDR2 is SVGAGI in the germline V gene. CDR3 length: 14 residues. The CDR3 sequence: CASGAGISNQPQHF. Written as DNA, the CDR3 is TGTGCCAGCGGGGCAGGGATCTCCAATCAGCCCCAGCATTTT.

J is TRBJ2-3 and V is TRBV21-1; TRBD2, the D gene given by the table, was not confirmed from the DNA. TRBV21-1 is flagged as a pseudogene. The CDR3 extends over 15 amino acids. The chain's CDR3 is CASREGDSSTDTQYF. Here the CDR3 DNA reads TGTGCCAGCAGAGAAGGAGACTCTAGCACAGATACGCAGTATTTT.

This chain uses TRBV5-4 with TRBJ2-7, with 8 bases lining up with TRBD2. Germline V gene data show CDR1 as SGHNT and CDR2 as YYREEE (reference sequence). The V gene end was trimmed by 0 bases and the J gene end by 6 bases; junction bases not matched to a gene: 8. The CDR3 runs 15 residues. The CDR3 sequence: CASSLAIAGPLEQYF. CDR3 in DNA: TGTGCCAGCAGCTTGGCAATAGCGGGACCCCTCGAGCAGTACTTC.

The chain employs TRBV21-1 and TRBJ1-2. TRBV21-1 is assigned pseudogene status. The CDR3 contains 13 residues. The CDR3: CASSQRGAEGYTF. The CDR3, as DNA: TGTGCCAGCAGCCAAAGGGGGGCGGAGGGCTACACCTTC.

The chain combines TRBV10-3 with TRBJ1-4, with D tentatively TRBD1 (5 bases). Between the trimmed V and J ends, which lost 3 bases and 8 bases, there was a span of 10 bases. The germline V gene encodes CDR1 ENHRY and CDR2 SYGVKD. The CDR3 is 13 amino acids. This CDR3 reads CAISDQGGEKLFF. The CDR3 DNA is TGTGCCATCAGTGACCAGGGTGGGGAAAAACTGTTTTTT.

The V gene is TRBV7-9, the J gene TRBJ2-5, with TRBD1 identical over 9 bases. This CDR3 is 16 amino acids long. Germline V gene sequence: CDR1 SEHNR, CDR2 FQNEAQ (reference sequence). J lost 5 bases, V lost 5 bases, and 12 bases had no gene match. For the CDR3, the DNA is TGTGCCAGCAGCCCAGGGGACAGGGCGAGGGAGGAGACCCAGTACTTC. Protein product: CASSPGDRAREETQYF.

The gene calls are TRBV6-5 and TRBJ2-1; 7 bases line up with TRBD1. The length of the CDR3 is 15 residues. CDR1 and CDR2 from the germline V gene are MNHEY and SVGAGI. With V trimmed by 6 bases and J by 4 bases, 9 bases remained unmatched. CDR3 coding DNA: TGTGCCAGCAGCCGGAACCGGGACAGATACAATGAGCAGTTCTTC. Encoded protein: CASSRNRDRYNEQFF.

The V gene is TRBV18, the J gene TRBJ2-2, with no clear D. The germline V and J ends were trimmed by 2 bases and 6 bases, with 10 bases remaining between them. The germline V gene encodes CDR1 KGHSH and CDR2 LQKENI. This CDR3 is 14 amino acids long. The CDR3: CASSPLNGAGELFF. The CDR3 DNA reads as TGTGCCAGCTCACCATTGAACGGAGCCGGGGAGCTGTTTTTT.

J is TRBJ2-2 and V is TRBV30, with D tentatively TRBD1 (6 bases). Germline CDR1 GTSNPN, CDR2 SVGIG (reference sequence). The CDR3 is made up of 14 amino acids. Trimming took 2 bases from V and 2 from J, leaving 9 bases between them. CDR3 bases: TGTGCCTGGAGTCTACAGGGTAACACCGGGGAGCTGTTTTTT. Protein product: CAWSLQGNTGELFF.

The chain is built from TRBV27 and TRBJ1-1; D unclear. Per germline, CDR1 MNHEY and CDR2 SMNVEV (reference sequence). The CDR3 has 14 residues. Trimming removed 2 bases from V and 2 bases from J, with 9 bases in between. Here the CDR3 reads CASSLNRVNTEAFF. For the CDR3, the DNA is TGTGCCAGCAGTTTAAACAGAGTAAACACTGAAGCTTTCTTT.

This chain uses TRBV5-1 with TRBJ2-7, with 7 bases aligning to TRBD1. CDR1 and CDR2 from the germline V gene are SGHRS and YFSETQ. With V trimmed by 3 bases and J by 3 bases, 9 bases remained unmatched. This CDR3 is built from 15 residues. The CDR3 is CASSSAGTAIYEQYF. In nucleotides, the CDR3 is TGCGCCAGCAGCTCCGCCGGGACAGCCATCTACGAGCAGTACTTC.

The table lists this clone with a count of one. The V and J genes are TRBV2 and TRBJ1-5, with D unclear. Germline CDR1 reads SNHLY; CDR2 reads FYNNEI. This CDR3 is 13 amino acids long. Trimming took 6 bases from V and 0 from J, leaving 6 bases between them. CDR3 loop: CASRDLSNQPQHF. The CDR3 DNA reads as TGTGCCAGCAGGGACCTTAGCAATCAGCCCCAGCATTTT.

The rearrangement joins TRBV6-5 to TRBJ1-4; the match to TRBD1 covers 9 bases. The CDR3 runs 14 residues. The V gene's germline CDR1 is MNHEY and CDR2 SVGAGI. The J segment lost 4 bases and the V segment lost 6 bases, leaving 3 bases of the junction unmatched. CDR3 nucleotide sequence: TGTGCCAGCAGAGGACAGGGGCTTAATGAAAAACTGTTTTTT. Its protein is CASRGQGLNEKLFF.

This sequence joins TRBV7-9 and TRBJ2-7; 7 bases map to TRBD1. V lost 6 bases and J lost 4; bases outside the gene matches: 15. The CDR3 is made up of 16 amino acids. Germline CDR1 reads SEHNR; CDR2 reads FQNEAQ (reference sequence). Here the CDR3 reads CASSYRVRDSPYEQYF. CDR3 in DNA: TGTGCCAGCAGTTATCGTGTCCGGGACAGCCCTTACGAGCAGTACTTC.

The gene calls are TRBV2 and TRBJ1-2; D gene unclear. V was pared by 8 bases and J by 8 bases, with 21 bases between. The CDR3 is 14 amino acids. In germline, CDR1 is SNHLY, CDR2 FYNNEI. CDR3 nucleotides: TGTGCCAGCGAGTCCTCAGGAGCCAGCGGGGGCTACACCTTC. Amino acid sequence: CASESSGASGGYTF.

The rearrangement joins TRBV6-5 to TRBJ2-7; no clear D gene. Between the trimmed V and J ends, which lost 7 bases and 6 bases, there was a span of 16 bases. The CDR3 totals 13 residues. Germline CDR1 and CDR2: MNHEY and SVGAGI. The DNA of the CDR3 is TGTGCCAGCACGACGACCCGTTCCGCCGAGCAGTACTTC. Residues: CASTTTRSAEQYF.